Listed here are 5 T cell receptor beta chains from one sample, sequenced in a study of beta chain features in type 1 diabetes. Study-level results: For Type 1 diabetes patients, all four CD4+ subsets carried TCRB CDR3s that were moderately but significantly shorter.

These receptors' targets are unknown. Every isolated RNA sample was fully reverse transcribed, so sequencing captured expressed TCRB transcripts. Sequencing was performed with immunoSEQ multiplex PCR; in TCRdb, only in-frame clones are kept and a portion is missing. The data contain about 660,000 clones, over 12% of them seen just once; the ten biggest clones take up around 0.04%. The sample consisted of naive CD4+ T cells from blood. The receptors shown here come from a young man with type 1 diabetes.

The gene calls are TRBV5-1 and TRBJ2-5; D gene unclear. The CDR3 is 13 amino acids. V lost 0 bases, J lost 2 bases, and 5 bases lay in between. The germline CDR1 and CDR2 sequences are SGHRS and YFSETQ. CDR3 protein: CASSLVLQETQYF. CDR3 DNA sequence: TGCGCCAGCAGCTTGGTGCTACAAGAGACCCAGTACTTC.

Of note for this clone: Other DNA sequences within the sample encode an identical CDR3. V gene TRBV9 combines with J gene TRBJ2-3, with D maybe TRBD1 (6 bases). Germline V gene lookup returns CDR1 SGDLS and CDR2 YYNGEE. This CDR3 spans 15 amino acids. V lost 1 base and J lost 0, with 9 bases in between. The CDR3 region has the DNA TGTGCCAGCAGCGTAATCGGACAGAGCACAGATACGCAGTATTTT. It yields the protein CASSVIGQSTDTQYF.

In the case of this clone: The same CDR3 is also encoded by other DNA sequences in this sample. The chain uses TRBV5-1 and TRBJ2-1; D is uncertain. V was shortened by 0 bases and J by 4 bases, with 11 bases between the two germline ends. Per the germline V gene, CDR1 is SGHRS and CDR2 is YFSETQ. This CDR3 is 15 amino acids long. CDR3 amino acids: CASSLGASGYNEQFF. In DNA, the CDR3 is TGCGCCAGCAGCTTGGGGGCTAGTGGGTACAATGAGCAGTTCTTC.

The chain uses TRBV4-1 and TRBJ2-5; 14 bases are a match to TRBD2. V gave up 4 bases and J gave up 1 base; unmatched junction bases: 11. The CDR3 totals 19 residues. Per the germline V gene, CDR1 is MGHRA and CDR2 is YSYEKL. The CDR3 loop is CASSRLAGGYDSVQETQYF. The DNA of the CDR3 is TGCGCCAGCAGCCGACTAGCGGGAGGGTATGACTCAGTCCAAGAGACCCAGTACTTC.

This chain joins TRBV4-3 and TRBJ2-2; D is uncertain. V gave up 4 bases and J gave up 1 base, with 10 bases separating them. CDR1 is LGHNA, CDR2 YSLEER, per germline. This CDR3 is 15 amino acids long. The CDR3 coding sequence is TGCGCCAGCAGCCTACCGACTCTGAACACCGGGGAGCTGTTTTTT. It translates to CASSLPTLNTGELFF.